This entry lists 17 T cell receptor beta chains sequenced from one sample in a study of regulatory T cells in long-lasting Graves disease. With iRepertoire HTBI primers and Arm-PCR of CDR3 regions, TCR beta libraries were built. TCRdb fed the multiplex PCR reads into MiXCR, producing one record per CDR3 protein. The data show over 350,000 distinct CDR3 sequences, 15% seen once. Time point defined: newly diagnosed GD, antithyroid drugs for less than 3 months. The TCR library was prepared using RNA isolated from PBMCs. These data were also reused for a study on T cells in Graves' hyperthyroidism and ophthalmopathy.

The material sequenced was peripheral blood mononuclear cells (PBMCs), taken at new diagnosis, from a patient treated with antithyroid drugs. These receptors all stem from a woman aged 40 to 50 with Graves disease.

This clonotype was counted a few times. The rearrangement links TRBV9 to TRBJ2-7; D ambiguous. The germline V gene has CDR1 SGDLS and CDR2 YYNGEE. V lost 0 bases to trimming and J lost 2 bases, with 9 bases between them. The CDR3 sequence is 14 residues long. CDR3 nucleotide sequence: TGTGCCAGCAGCGTAGAGGGCAGGCCCTACGAGCAGTACTTC. Its translation is CASSVEGRPYEQYF.

In this sample, this clonotype turned up once. Relative to the germline gene, one junction end is altered; a read error may explain this. The chain carries TRBV3-1 and TRBJ1-2, with 7 bases that match TRBD1. This CDR3 is 15 amino acids long. The germline V gene has CDR1 LGHDT and CDR2 YNNKEL (reference sequence). CDR3 sequence (DNA): TGTACCAGCAGCCAAGGAGGGGGCGCCGGCTATGGCTACACCTTC. Translation gives CTSSQGGGAGYGYTF.

This clonotype has at least ten counts. The CDR3 DNA reads TGTGCCAGCAGCTACGACCGGGGCACTGAAGCTTTCTTT. The encoded protein is CASSYDRGTEAFF. The chain employs TRBV6-5 and TRBJ1-1; D not resolved. Germline loops: CDR1 MNHEY, CDR2 SVGAGI. The CDR3 has 13 amino acids. Trimming pared 6 bases from V and 4 bases from J, leaving 12 bases between.

Ten or more counts support this clonotype. The gene calls are TRBV12-3 or TRBV12-4 and TRBJ2-1, with TRBD1 matching 7 bases. The CDR3 length is 15 residues. Losses at the gene ends were 3 bases for V and 7 bases for J; bases not matched to a gene: 9. CDR3 in DNA: TGTGCCAGCAGTTTTAGGGGGCAGCCGTGGAATGAGCAGTTCTTC. Translation gives CASSFRGQPWNEQFF.

The table lists this clonotype with a few counts. Here the CDR3 DNA reads TGTGCCAGCTCACTCCGACAGAATGAAAAACTGTTTTTT. Protein product: CASSLRQNEKLFF. The chain couples TRBV18 to TRBJ1-4; TRBD1 is a possible D gene (5 bases). V was pared by 4 bases and J by 5 bases, with 8 bases between. The germline V gene encodes CDR1 KGHSH and CDR2 LQKENI. The CDR3 runs 13 residues.

This clonotype was counted only a few times. The chain couples TRBV5-1 to TRBJ2-7, with 8 bases aligning to TRBD2. In germline, CDR1 is SGHRS, CDR2 YFSETQ. The ends lost 0 bases at V and 1 base at J; junction bases unmatched: 6. The CDR3 is 16 amino acids. The CDR3 region is CASSLAGGKGSYEQYF. CDR3 bases: TGCGCCAGCAGCTTGGCGGGAGGGAAAGGATCCTACGAGCAGTACTTC.

This clonotype was seen a handful of times. J is TRBJ2-7 and V is TRBV24-1; a possible D gene is TRBD2 (5 bases). The CDR3 length is 13 residues. Per germline, CDR1 KGHDR and CDR2 SFDVKD. V was clipped by 3 bases and J by 5 bases, with 10 bases between them. The chain's CDR3 is CATSDLPGNEQYF. CDR3 in DNA: TGTGCCACCAGTGATCTGCCGGGGAACGAGCAGTACTTC.

Notes on this clonotype: This likely stems from a read error, as it lies one base from a far larger clone. This chain joins TRBV12-3 or TRBV12-4 and TRBJ2-1; D may correspond to TRBD1 or TRBD2 (5 bases each). The J call may be wrong; the DNA end is better matched by TRBJ2-3. The CDR3 is 17 residues long. CDR3 nucleotide sequence: TGTGCCAGCAGTTTAGTCCTCCGGGGCAAGTTTGGAGATACGCAGTATTTT. Amino acid sequence: CASSLVLRGKFGDTQYF.

At least ten counts were recorded for this clonotype. This sequence joins TRBV11-3 and TRBJ2-1; 15 nucleotides match TRBD2. The CDR3 spans 19 residues. Germline loops: CDR1 SGHNT, CDR2 YENEEA. V lost 1 base to trimming and J lost 6 bases; unmatched junction nucleotides: 10. CDR3 DNA: TGTGCCAGCAGCTTAGTCGGGACTAGCGGGGGGCCGGCCTCCAATGAGCAGTTCTTC. Residues: CASSLVGTSGGPASNEQFF.

Remarks on this clonotype: One junction end disagrees with the germline gene, perhaps due to a read error. The gene calls are TRBV27 and TRBJ2-5; TRBD1 matches 7 bases. The germline V gene encodes CDR1 MNHEY and CDR2 SMNVEV (reference sequence). The CDR3 length is 15 residues. The CDR3 reads CAGSLVSGGWETQYF. CDR3 DNA sequence: TGTGCCGGCAGTTTAGTGTCAGGGGGATGGGAGACCCAGTACTTC.

The sample holds many counts of this clonotype. The gene calls are TRBV7-2 and TRBJ2-1; D not certain. CDR3 size: 17 residues. Between the trimmed V and J ends, which lost 5 bases and 0 bases, there was a span of 17 bases. Germline CDR1 and CDR2: SGHTA and FQGNSA. The CDR3 bases are TGTGCCAGCAGCCAAAGCCCTACCAGGAGCTCCTACAATGAGCAGTTCTTC. Encoded protein: CASSQSPTRSSYNEQFF.

This clonotype was detected ten times or more. The genes are TRBV5-1 and TRBJ2-1; TRBD1 agrees at 9 bases. From germline, CDR1 is SGHRS and CDR2 YFSETQ. The CDR3 is made up of 15 amino acids. V trimming: 4 bases; J trimming: 3 bases; junction bases outside the gene matches: 5. CDR3 amino acids: CASSIRDRVYNEQFF. The CDR3 region has the DNA TGCGCCAGCAGCATCCGGGACAGGGTCTACAATGAGCAGTTCTTC.

V usage is TRBV29-1 and J usage is TRBJ2-5; D is unclear. The V end lost 0 bases, the J end lost 0 bases, and 8 bases lay between the germline ends. In germline, CDR1 is SQVTM, CDR2 ANQGSEA. The CDR3 is 14 residues long. DNA for the CDR3: TGCAGCGTTGAAGATCGACTGCACCAAGAGACCCAGTACTTC. Its translation: CSVEDRLHQETQYF.

This clonotype was detected ten times or more. This chain links TRBV7-6 with TRBJ2-1; possible D gene TRBD1, 5 bases. V gave up 6 bases and J gave up 10 bases, with 16 bases separating them. CDR3 length equals 13 residues. CDR1 and CDR2 (germline): SGHVS, FNYEAQ. CDR3 protein: CASRSTRAGEQFF. The CDR3 DNA follows: TGTGCCAGCAGGTCGACCCGCGCAGGGGAGCAGTTCTTC.

In its sample, this clonotype was seen many times. The chain recombines TRBV3-1 with TRBJ2-7; D is possibly TRBD1 or TRBD2 (5 bases each). From germline, CDR1 is LGHDT and CDR2 YNNKEL (reference sequence). The CDR3 sequence is 15 residues long. With 1 base removed from V and 4 bases from J, the gap between germline ends came to 14 bases. CDR3: CASSQGVGEGYEQYF. The CDR3 nucleotides are TGTGCCAGCAGCCAAGGGGTCGGCGAGGGGTACGAGCAGTACTTC.

This clonotype was counted ten times or more. The rearrangement joins TRBV20-1 to TRBJ2-7; D perhaps matches TRBD1 (6 bases). From germline, CDR1 is DFQATT and CDR2 SNEGSKA (reference sequence). The CDR3 is 17 amino acids. Trimming took 1 base from V and 0 from J, leaving 19 bases between them. The CDR3 spells CSARAGAGALPSYEQYF. In DNA, the CDR3 is TGCAGTGCTAGAGCAGGGGCAGGGGCCCTTCCCTCCTACGAGCAGTACTTC.

This clonotype was observed many times. The chain has TRBV9 and TRBJ2-1; either TRBD1 or TRBD2 may fit D (5 bases each). Germline CDR1 reads SGDLS; CDR2 reads YYNGEE. This CDR3 contains 13 residues. V was cut by 3 bases and J by 8 bases, with 12 bases left in between. CDR3 sequence: CASSEPTADEQFF. DNA of the CDR3: TGTGCCAGCAGCGAGCCGACAGCGGATGAGCAGTTCTTC.